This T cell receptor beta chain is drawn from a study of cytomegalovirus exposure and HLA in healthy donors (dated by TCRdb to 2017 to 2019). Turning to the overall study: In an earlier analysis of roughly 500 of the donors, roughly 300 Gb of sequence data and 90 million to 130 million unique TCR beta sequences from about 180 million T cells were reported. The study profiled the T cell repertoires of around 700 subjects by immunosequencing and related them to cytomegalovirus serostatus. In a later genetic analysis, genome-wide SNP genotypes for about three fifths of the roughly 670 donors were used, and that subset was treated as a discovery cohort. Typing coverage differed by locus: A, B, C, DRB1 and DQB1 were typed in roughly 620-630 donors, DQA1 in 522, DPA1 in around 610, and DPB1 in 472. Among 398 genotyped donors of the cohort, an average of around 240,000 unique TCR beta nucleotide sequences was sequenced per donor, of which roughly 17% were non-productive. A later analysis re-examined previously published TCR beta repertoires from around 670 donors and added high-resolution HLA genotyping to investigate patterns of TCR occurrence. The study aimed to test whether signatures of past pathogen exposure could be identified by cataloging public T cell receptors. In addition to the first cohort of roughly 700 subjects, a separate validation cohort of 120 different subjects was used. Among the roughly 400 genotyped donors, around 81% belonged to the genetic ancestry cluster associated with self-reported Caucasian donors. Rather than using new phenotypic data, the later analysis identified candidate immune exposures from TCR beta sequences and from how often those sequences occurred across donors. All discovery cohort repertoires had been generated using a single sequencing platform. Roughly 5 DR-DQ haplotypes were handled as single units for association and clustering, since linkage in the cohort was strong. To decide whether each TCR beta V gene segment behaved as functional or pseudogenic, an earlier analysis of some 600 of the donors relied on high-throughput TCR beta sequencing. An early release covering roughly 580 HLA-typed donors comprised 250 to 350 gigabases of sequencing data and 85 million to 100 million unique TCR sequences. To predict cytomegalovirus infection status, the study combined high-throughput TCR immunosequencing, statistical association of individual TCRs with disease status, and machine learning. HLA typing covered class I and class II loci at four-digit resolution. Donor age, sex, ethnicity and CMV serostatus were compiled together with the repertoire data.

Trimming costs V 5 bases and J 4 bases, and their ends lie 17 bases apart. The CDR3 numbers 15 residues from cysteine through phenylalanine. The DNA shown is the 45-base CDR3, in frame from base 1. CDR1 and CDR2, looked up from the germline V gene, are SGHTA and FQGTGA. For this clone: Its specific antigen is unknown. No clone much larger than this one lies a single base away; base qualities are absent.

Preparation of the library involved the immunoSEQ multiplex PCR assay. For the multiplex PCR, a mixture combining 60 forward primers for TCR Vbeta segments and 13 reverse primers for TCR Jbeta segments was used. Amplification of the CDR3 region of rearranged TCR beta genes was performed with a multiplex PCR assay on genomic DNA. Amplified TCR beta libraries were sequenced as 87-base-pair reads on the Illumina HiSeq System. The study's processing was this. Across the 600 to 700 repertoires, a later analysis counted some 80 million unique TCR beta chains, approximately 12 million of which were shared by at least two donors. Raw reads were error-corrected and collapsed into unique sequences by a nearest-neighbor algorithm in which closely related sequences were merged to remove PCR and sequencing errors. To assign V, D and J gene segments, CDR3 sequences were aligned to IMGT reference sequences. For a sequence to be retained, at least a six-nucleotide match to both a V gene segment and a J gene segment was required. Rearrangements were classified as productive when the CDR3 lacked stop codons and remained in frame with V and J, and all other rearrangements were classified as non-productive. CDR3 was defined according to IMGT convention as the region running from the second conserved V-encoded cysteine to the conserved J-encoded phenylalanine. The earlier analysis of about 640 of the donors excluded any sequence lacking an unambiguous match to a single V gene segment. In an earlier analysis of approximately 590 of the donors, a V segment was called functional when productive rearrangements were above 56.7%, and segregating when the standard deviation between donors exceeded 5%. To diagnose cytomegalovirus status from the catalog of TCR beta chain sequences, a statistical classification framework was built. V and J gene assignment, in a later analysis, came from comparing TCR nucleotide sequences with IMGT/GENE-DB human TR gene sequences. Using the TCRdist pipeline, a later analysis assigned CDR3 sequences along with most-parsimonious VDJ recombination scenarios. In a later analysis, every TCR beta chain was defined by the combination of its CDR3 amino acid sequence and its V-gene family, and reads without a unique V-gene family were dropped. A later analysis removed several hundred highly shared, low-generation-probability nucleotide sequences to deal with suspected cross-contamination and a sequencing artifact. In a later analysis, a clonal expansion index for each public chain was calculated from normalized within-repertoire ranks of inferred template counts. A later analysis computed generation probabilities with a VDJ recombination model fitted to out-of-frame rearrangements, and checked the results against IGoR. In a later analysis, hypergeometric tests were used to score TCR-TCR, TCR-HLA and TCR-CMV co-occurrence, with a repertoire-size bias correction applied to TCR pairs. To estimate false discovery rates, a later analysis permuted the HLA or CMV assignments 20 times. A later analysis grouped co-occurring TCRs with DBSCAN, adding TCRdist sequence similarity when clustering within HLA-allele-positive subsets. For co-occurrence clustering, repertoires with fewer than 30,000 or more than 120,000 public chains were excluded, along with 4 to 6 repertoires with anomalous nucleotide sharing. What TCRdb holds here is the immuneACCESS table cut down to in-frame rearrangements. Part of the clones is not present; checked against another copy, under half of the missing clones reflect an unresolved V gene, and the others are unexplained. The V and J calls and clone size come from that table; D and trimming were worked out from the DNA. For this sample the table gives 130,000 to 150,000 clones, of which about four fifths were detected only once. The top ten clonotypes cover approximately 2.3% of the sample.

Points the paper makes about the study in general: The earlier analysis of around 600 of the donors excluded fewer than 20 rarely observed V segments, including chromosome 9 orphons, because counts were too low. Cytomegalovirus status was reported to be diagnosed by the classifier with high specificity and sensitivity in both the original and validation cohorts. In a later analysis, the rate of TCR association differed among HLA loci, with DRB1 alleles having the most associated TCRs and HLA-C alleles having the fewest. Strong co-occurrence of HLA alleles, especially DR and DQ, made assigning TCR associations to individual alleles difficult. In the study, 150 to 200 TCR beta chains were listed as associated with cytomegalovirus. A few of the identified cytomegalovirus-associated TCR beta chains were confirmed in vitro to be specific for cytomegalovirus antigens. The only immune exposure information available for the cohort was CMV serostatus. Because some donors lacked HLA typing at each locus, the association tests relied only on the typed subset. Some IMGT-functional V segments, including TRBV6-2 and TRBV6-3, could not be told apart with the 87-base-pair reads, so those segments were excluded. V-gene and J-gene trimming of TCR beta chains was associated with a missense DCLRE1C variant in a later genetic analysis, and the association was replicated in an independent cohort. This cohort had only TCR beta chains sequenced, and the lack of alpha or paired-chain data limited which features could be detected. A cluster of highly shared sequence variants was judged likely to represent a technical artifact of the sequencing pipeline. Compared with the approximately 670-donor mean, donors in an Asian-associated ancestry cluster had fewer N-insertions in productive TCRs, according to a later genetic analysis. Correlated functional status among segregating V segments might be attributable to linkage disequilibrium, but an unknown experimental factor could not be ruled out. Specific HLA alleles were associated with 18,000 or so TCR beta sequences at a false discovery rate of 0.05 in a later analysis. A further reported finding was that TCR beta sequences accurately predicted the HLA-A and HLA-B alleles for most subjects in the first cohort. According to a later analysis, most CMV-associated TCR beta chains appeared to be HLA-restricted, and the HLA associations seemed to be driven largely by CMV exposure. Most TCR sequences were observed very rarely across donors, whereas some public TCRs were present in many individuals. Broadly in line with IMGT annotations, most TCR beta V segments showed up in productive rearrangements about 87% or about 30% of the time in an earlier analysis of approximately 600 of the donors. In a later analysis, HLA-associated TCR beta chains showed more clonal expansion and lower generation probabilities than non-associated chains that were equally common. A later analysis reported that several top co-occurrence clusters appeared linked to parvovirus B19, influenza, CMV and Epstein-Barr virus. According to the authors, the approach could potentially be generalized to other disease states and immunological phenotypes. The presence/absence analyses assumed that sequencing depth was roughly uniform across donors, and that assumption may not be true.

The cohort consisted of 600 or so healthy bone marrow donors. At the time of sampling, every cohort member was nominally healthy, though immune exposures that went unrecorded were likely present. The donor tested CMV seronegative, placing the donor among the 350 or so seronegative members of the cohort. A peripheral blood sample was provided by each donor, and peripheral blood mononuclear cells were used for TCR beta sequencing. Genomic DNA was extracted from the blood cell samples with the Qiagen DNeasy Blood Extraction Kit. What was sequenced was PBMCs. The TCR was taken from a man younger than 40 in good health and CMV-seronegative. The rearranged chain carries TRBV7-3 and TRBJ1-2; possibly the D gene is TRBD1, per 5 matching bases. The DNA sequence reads TGTGCCAGCAGCCTAAACGGCGGGGCGGCCTATGGCTACACCTTC. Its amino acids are CASSLNGGAAYGYTF.